Presented here are 12 T cell receptor beta chains from one specimen sequenced in a study of blood T cell repertoires in COVID-19 (TCRdb year 2020). Libraries were made using the immunoSEQ multiplex PCR assay. Entries here come from immuneACCESS through TCRdb and include only in-frame sequences with V and J called. Some clones fail to appear in such tables; in the studies checked, an unresolved V gene covers under half of the shortfall, and the cause of the remainder is unknown. The sample yields more than 150,000 clones; 70% to 80% were counted once. The ten largest clones take up roughly an eighth of the sample. Material: PBMCs or T cells enriched from blood (not recorded which). The receptors stem from a man in his sixties who had been exposed to COVID-19.

This clone was recorded once. The rearrangement links TRBV7-2 to TRBJ1-5; no clear D gene. Germline V lookup: CDR1 SGHTA, CDR2 FQGNSA. Trimming took off 1 base at V and 5 bases at J, with 12 bases between the two ends. The CDR3 covers 15 residues. CDR3 bases: TGTGCCAGCAGCTTAGTAGAGAGAGTTGATCAGCCCCAGCATTTT. Protein sequence: CASSLVERVDQPQHF. Full variable domain (outside the CDR3, taken from reference TRBV7-2 and TRBJ1-5): GAGVSQSPSNKVTEKGKDVELRCDPISGHTALYWYRQSLGQGLEFLIYFQGNSAPDKSGLPSDRFSAERTGGSVSTLTIQRTQQEDSAVYLCASSLVERVDQPQHFGDGTRLSIL.

For the CDR3, the DNA is TGCGCCAGCAGCCAAGATGGGGGACAGGGTTATGGCTACACCTTC. Translation: CASSQDGGQGYGYTF. V gene TRBV4-3 combines with J gene TRBJ1-2; 9 bases map to TRBD1. This CDR3 is 15 amino acids long. Trimming took 0 bases from V and 5 from J; bases not matched to a gene: 4. CDR1 and CDR2 (germline): LGHNA, YSLEER.

This sequence joins TRBV13 and TRBJ2-2; D is unresolved. Germline-derived CDR1 and CDR2 are PRHDT and FYEKMQ (reference sequence). The V and J ends lost 0 bases and 0 bases respectively, with 11 bases between them. The CDR3 contains 17 residues. The CDR3 loop is CASSLGSGFANTGELFF. The CDR3 coding sequence is TGTGCCAGCAGCTTAGGGTCAGGCTTCGCGAACACCGGGGAGCTGTTTTTT.

CDR3 in amino acids: CASSLPGQDRNEQFF. CDR3 in DNA: TGCGCCAGCAGTCTTCCGGGACAGGATAGGAATGAGCAGTTCTTC. The chain employs TRBV23-1 and TRBJ2-1; 8 nucleotides align to TRBD1. TRBV23-1 is identified as an open reading frame with a role that is uncertain. The CDR3 extends over 15 amino acids. After removal of 4 bases from V and 7 bases from J, the junction contained 9 bases not matched to a gene.

The V gene is TRBV5-5, the J gene TRBJ1-5; D perhaps matches TRBD1 (5 bases). The CDR3 sequence is 15 residues long. Germline CDR1 reads SGHKS; CDR2 reads YYEKEE (reference sequence). V lost 4 bases and J lost 0, with 11 bases in between. The CDR3 here is CASSRQLYSNQPQHF. In DNA, the CDR3 is TGTGCCAGCAGCCGACAGCTATATAGCAATCAGCCCCAGCATTTT.

The chain joins TRBV29-1 to TRBJ1-3, with no clear D. This CDR3 is built from 13 residues. The V end was cut by 2 bases, the J end by 4 bases, with 9 bases between. Per germline, CDR1 SQVTM and CDR2 ANQGSEA. The CDR3 DNA sequence: TGCAGCGTTGAACGGGAGCGAGGAAACACCATATATTTT. Translation gives CSVERERGNTIYF.

This clone was seen many times. V gene TRBV7-9 combines with J gene TRBJ2-2; D not resolved. The V and J ends lost 1 base and 5 bases respectively, with 11 bases between them. The CDR3 runs 15 residues. The germline V gene has CDR1 SEHNR and CDR2 FQNEAQ (reference sequence). The CDR3 DNA follows: TGTGCCAGCAGCTTAGTATCGGGTTATACCGGGGAGCTGTTTTTT. It codes for CASSLVSGYTGELFF.

The chain recombines TRBV5-1 with TRBJ2-5, with D maybe TRBD1 (5 bases). CDR1 is SGHRS, CDR2 YFSETQ, per germline. CDR3 size: 15 residues. V was cut by 0 bases and J by 5 bases, with 14 bases left in between. The CDR3 here is CASSLAGQGGETQYF. The CDR3 region has the DNA TGCGCCAGCAGCTTGGCAGGCCAGGGTGGGGAGACCCAGTACTTC. The whole variable domain, remainder taken from reference TRBV5-1 and TRBJ2-5, is KAGVTQTPRYLIKTRGQQVTLSCSPISGHRSVSWYQQTPGQGLQFLFEYFSETQRNKGNFPGRFSGRQFSNSRSEMNVSTLELGDSALYLCASSLAGQGGETQYFGPGTRLLVL.

The chain recombines TRBV7-2 with TRBJ2-3, with D uncertain. The CDR3 consists of 11 residues. Trimming removed 5 bases from V and 5 bases from J, with 5 bases in between. CDR1 is SGHTA and CDR2 is FQGNSA in the germline V gene. In nucleotides, the CDR3 is TGTGCCAGCAGCCCCAAAGATACGCAGTATTTT. It codes for CASSPKDTQYF.

The J gene is TRBJ1-1, the V gene TRBV6-5; 9 nucleotides align to TRBD1. V trimming: 7 bases; J trimming: 5 bases; junction bases outside the gene matches: 5. CDR1 is MNHEY, CDR2 SVGAGI, per germline. The CDR3 extends over 13 amino acids. CDR3 bases: TGTGCCAGCACGGGGACAGGGCGGACTGAAGCTTTCTTT. Translating gives CASTGTGRTEAFF.

The chain links TRBV10-3 to TRBJ2-7; TRBD2 aligns across 14 bases. The CDR3 sequence is 16 residues long. CDR1 and CDR2 from the germline V gene are ENHRY and SYGVKD. V trimming: 3 bases; J trimming: 4 bases; junction bases outside the gene matches: 5. Here the CDR3 DNA reads TGTGCCATCAGTGATTCCGGGACTAGCGGGGGTTACGAGCAGTACTTC. Translation: CAISDSGTSGGYEQYF.

The chain recombines TRBV5-1 with TRBJ2-3, with TRBD1 as a possible D gene (6 bases). CDR1 and CDR2 (germline): SGHRS, YFSETQ. The CDR3 length is 16 residues. V dropped 0 bases and J dropped 0 bases, with 11 bases sitting between them. The CDR3 DNA reads as TGCGCCAGCAGCTTGGTTTTAGGGGGTAGCACAGATACGCAGTATTTT. Protein sequence: CASSLVLGGSTDTQYF.